The clone carrying this T cell receptor (beta chain) was seen only once. Trimming removed 4 bases from V and 4 bases from J, with 14 bases in between. Germline-derived CDR1 and CDR2 are MDHEN and SYDVKM. The CDR3 consists of 16 residues. The data were produced by immunoSEQ multiplex PCR, yet TCRdb's version contains in-frame clones alone and is incomplete. The data show roughly 680,000 clones, approximately 77% seen once. This sample was taken from a study of shared clonotypes between healthy human individuals. Study-level information: Serving as donors were a couple of women and three men, whose ages spanned 18 to 49.

Sequencing used memory CD4+ T cells sorted from blood. This sample's subset: CD45RA-negative fraction. The receptor's source is a woman in her 30s in good health. The chain couples TRBV28 to TRBJ2-6; D is perhaps TRBD2 (5 bases). The CDR3 DNA follows: TGTGCCAGCAGTTCTGGGGTAGCGTGGGGGGCCAACGTCCTGACTTTC. This gives the protein CASSSGVAWGANVLTF.